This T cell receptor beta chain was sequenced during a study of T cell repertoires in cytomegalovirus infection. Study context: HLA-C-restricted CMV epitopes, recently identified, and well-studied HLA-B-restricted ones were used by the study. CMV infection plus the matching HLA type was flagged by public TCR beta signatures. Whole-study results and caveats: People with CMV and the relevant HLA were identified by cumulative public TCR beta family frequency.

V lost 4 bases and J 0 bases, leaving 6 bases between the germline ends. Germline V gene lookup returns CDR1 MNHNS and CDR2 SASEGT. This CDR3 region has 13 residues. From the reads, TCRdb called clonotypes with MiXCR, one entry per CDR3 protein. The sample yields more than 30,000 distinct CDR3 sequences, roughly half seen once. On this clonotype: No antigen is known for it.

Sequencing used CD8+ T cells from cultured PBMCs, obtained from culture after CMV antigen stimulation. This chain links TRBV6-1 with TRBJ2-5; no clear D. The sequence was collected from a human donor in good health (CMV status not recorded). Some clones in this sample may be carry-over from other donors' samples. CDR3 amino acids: CASSGIDQETQYF. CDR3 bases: TGTGCCAGCAGTGGGATTGACCAAGAGACCCAGTACTTC.